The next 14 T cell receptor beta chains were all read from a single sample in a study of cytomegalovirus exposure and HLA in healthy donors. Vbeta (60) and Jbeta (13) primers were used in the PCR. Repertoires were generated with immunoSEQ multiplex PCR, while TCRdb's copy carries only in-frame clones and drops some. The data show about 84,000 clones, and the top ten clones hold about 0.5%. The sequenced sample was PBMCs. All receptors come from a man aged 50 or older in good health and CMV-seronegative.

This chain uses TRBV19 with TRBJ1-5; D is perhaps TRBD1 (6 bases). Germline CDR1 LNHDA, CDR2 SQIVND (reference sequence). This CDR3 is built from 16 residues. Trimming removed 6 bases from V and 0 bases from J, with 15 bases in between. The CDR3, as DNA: TGTGCCAGTAGCTCGACAGGAACATTTAGCAATCAGCCCCAGCATTTT. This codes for CASSSTGTFSNQPQHF.

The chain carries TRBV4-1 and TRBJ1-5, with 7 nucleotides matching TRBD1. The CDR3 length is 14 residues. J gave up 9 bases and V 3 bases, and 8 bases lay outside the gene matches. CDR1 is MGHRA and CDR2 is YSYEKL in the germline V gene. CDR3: CASSHGDREGPQHF. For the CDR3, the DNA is TGCGCCAGCAGCCATGGTGACAGGGAAGGGCCCCAGCATTTT.

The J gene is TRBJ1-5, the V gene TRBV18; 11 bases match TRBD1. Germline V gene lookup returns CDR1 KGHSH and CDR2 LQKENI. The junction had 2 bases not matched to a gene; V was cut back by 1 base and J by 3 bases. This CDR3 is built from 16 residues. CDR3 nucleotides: TGTGCCAGCTCACCACGGGGACAGGGGGTCAATCAGCCCCAGCATTTT. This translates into CASSPRGQGVNQPQHF. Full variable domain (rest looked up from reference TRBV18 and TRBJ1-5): NAGVMQNPRHLVRRRGQEARLRCSPMKGHSHVYWYRQLPEEGLKFMVYLQKENIIDESGMPKERFSAEFPKEGPSILRIQQVVRGDSAAYFCASSPRGQGVNQPQHFGDGTRLSIL.

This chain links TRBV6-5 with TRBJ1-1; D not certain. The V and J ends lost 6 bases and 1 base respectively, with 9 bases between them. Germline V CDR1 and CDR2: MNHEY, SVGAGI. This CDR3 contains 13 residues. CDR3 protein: CASSREGNTEAFF. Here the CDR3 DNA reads TGTGCCAGCAGCCGTGAGGGGAACACTGAAGCTTTCTTT.

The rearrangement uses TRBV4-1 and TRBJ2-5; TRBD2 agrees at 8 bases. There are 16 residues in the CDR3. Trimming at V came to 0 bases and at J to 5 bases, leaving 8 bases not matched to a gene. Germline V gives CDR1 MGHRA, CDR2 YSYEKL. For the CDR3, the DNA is TGCGCCAGCAGCCAAGATCCGGGGGGGGCCCAGGAGACCCAGTACTTC. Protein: CASSQDPGGAQETQYF.

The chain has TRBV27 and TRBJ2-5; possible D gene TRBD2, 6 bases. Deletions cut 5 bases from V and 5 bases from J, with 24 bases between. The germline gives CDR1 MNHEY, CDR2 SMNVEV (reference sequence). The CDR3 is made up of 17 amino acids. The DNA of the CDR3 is TGTGCCAGCAGTCCGTATCCTTCTGGGAGGATGAGGGAGACCCAGTACTTC. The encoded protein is CASSPYPSGRMRETQYF.

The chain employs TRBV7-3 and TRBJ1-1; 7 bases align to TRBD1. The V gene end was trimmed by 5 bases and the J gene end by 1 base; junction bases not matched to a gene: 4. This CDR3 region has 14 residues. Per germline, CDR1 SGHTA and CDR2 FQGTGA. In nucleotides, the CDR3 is TGTGCCAGCAGCATACAGGGGACGAACACTGAAGCTTTCTTT. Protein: CASSIQGTNTEAFF.

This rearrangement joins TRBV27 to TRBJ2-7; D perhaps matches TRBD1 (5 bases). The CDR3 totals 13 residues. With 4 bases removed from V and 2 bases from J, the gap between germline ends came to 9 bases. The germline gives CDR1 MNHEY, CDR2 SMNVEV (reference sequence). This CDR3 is CASSWGRTYEQYF. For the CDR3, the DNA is TGTGCCAGCAGTTGGGGCCGGACCTACGAGCAGTACTTC.

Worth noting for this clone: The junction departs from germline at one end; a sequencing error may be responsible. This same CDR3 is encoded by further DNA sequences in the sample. This CDR3 reads CASSVTYHNSPLHF. DNA of the CDR3: TGTGCCAGCAGCGTTACCTACCATAATTCACCCCTACACTTT. V usage is TRBV9 and J usage is TRBJ1-6; D unresolved. CDR3 length: 14 residues. Germline V gene lookup returns CDR1 SGDLS and CDR2 YYNGEE.

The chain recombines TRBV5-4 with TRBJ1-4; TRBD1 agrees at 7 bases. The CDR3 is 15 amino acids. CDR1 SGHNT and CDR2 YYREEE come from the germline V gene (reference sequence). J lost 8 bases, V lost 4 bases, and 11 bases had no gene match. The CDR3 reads CASSAPPTGREKLFF. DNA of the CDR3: TGTGCCAGCAGCGCGCCCCCGACAGGGCGAGAAAAACTGTTTTTT.

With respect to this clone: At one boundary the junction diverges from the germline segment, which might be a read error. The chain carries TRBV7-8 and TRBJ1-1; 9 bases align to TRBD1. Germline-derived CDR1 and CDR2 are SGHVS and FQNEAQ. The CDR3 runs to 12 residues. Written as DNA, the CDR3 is TGTGCCAGCAGCTTAGCGTGGGGGGACAGGGTCTTT. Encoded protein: CASSLAWGDRVF.

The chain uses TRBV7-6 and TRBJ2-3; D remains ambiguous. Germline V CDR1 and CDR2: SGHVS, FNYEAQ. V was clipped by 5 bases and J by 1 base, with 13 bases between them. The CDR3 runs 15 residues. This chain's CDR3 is CASSPMSMGTDTQYF. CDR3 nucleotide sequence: TGTGCCAGCAGCCCAATGAGTATGGGCACAGATACGCAGTATTTT.

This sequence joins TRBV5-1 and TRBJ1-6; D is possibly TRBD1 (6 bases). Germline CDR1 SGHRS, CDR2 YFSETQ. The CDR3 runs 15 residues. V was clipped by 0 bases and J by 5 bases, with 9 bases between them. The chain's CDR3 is CASSLGDNHNSPLHF. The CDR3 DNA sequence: TGCGCCAGCAGCTTGGGGGACAACCATAATTCACCCCTCCACTTT.

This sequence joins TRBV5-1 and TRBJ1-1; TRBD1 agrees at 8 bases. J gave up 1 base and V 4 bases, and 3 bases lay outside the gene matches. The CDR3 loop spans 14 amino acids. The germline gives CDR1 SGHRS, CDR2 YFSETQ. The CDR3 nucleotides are TGCGCCAGCAGCGTCGGACAGGGGAACACTGAAGCTTTCTTT. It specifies CASSVGQGNTEAFF.